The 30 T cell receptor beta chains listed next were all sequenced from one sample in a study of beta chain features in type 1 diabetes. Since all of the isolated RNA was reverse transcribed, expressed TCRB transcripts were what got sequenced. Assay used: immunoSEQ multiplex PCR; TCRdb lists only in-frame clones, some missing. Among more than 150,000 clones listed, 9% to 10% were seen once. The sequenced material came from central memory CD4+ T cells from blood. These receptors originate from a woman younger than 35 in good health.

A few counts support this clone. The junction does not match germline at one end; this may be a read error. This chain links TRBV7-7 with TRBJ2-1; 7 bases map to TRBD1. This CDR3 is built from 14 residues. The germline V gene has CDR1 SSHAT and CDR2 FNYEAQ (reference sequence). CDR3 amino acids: CASSLVPGTDEQFF. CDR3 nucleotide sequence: TGTGCTAGCAGCTTAGTTCCCGGGACAGATGAGCAGTTCTTC.

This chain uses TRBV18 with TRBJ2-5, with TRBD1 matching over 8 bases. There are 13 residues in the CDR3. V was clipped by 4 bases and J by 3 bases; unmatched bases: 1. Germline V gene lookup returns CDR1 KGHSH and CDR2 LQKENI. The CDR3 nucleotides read TGTGCCAGCTCACGACAGGGGAAAGAGACCCAGTACTTC. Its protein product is CASSRQGKETQYF.

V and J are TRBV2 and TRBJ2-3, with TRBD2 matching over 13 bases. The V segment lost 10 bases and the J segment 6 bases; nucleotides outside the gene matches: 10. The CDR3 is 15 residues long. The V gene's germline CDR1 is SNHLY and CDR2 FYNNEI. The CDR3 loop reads CATKPGLAGADTQYF. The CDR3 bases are TGTGCCACCAAGCCCGGACTAGCGGGAGCGGATACGCAGTATTTT.

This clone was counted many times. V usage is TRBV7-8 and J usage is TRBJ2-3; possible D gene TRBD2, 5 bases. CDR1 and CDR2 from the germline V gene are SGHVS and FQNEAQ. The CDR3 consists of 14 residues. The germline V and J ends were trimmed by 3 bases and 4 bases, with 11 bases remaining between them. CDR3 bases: TGTGCCAGCAGCTTCAACACAGCGGCAGATACGCAGTATTTT. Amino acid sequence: CASSFNTAADTQYF. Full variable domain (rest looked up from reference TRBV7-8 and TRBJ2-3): GAGVSQSPRYKVAKRGQDVALRCDPISGHVSLFWYQQALGQGPEFLTYFQNEAQLDKSGLPSDRFFAERPEGSVSTLKIQRTQQEDSAVYLCASSFNTAADTQYFGPGTRLTVL.

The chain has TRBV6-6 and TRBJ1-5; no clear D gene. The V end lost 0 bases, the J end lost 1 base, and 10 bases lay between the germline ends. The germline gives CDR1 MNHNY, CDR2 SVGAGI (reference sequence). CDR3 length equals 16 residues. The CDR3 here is CASSYSNRGSNQPQHF. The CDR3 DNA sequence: TGTGCCAGCAGTTACTCGAATCGGGGAAGCAATCAGCCCCAGCATTTT.

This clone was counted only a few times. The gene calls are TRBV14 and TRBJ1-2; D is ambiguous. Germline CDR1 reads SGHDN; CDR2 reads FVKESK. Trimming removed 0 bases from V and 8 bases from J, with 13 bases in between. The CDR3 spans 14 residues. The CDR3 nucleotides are TGTGCCAGCAGCCAAGATGGCGGATTCAAAGGCTACACCTTC. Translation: CASSQDGGFKGYTF.

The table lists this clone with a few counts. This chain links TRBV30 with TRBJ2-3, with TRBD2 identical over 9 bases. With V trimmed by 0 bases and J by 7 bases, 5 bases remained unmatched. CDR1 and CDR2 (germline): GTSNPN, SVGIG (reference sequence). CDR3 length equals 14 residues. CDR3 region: CAWSVSGGVNTQYF. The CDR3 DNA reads TGTGCCTGGAGTGTTAGCGGGGGAGTGAATACGCAGTATTTT.

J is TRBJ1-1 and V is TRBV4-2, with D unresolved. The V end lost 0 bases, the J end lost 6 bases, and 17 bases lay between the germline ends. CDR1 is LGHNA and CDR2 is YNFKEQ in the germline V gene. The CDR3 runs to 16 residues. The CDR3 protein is CASSQDRGMAASEAFF. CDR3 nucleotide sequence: TGTGCCAGCAGCCAAGATCGAGGGATGGCCGCTTCTGAAGCTTTCTTT.

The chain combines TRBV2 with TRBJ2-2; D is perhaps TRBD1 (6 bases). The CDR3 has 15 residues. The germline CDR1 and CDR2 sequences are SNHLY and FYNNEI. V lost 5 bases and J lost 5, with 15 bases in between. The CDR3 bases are TGTGCCAGCAGTTACAGGGAAGTAGGAACCGGGGAGCTGTTTTTT. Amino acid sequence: CASSYREVGTGELFF. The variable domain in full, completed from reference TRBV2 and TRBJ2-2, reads EPEVTQTPSHQVTQMGQEVILRCVPISNHLYFYWYRQILGQKVEFLVSFYNNEISEKSEIFDDQFSVERPDGSNFTLKIRSTKLEDSAMYFCASSYREVGTGELFFGEGSRLTVL.

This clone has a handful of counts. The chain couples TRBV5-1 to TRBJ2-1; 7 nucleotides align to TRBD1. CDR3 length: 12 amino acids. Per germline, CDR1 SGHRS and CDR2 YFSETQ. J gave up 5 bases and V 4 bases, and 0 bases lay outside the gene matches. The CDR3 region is CASSTGDNEQFF. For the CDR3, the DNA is TGCGCCAGCAGCACAGGGGACAATGAGCAGTTCTTC.

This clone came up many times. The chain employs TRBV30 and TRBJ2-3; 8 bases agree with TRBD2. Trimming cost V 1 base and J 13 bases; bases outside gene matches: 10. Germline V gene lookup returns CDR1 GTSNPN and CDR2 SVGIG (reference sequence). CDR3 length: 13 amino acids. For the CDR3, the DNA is TGTGCCTGGAGTGAGCGTGCGGGGGGCTCGAAGTATTTT. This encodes CAWSERAGGSKYF.

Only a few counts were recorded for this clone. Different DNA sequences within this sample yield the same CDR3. CDR3 amino acids: CASSQGTGTTSYEQYF. The CDR3 nucleotides are TGTGCCAGCAGCCAAGGTACTGGGACTACCTCCTACGAGCAGTACTTC. The rearrangement joins TRBV4-2 to TRBJ2-7, with 7 bases that match TRBD2. Germline CDR1 is LGHNA and CDR2 is YNFKEQ. The trim removed 1 base at V and 0 bases at J, leaving 6 bases unmatched. The CDR3 is 16 amino acids.

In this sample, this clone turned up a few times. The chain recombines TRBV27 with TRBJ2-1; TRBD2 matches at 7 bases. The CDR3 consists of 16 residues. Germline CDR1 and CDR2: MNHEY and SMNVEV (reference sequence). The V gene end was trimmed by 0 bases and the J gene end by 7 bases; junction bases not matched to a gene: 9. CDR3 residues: CASSLSGTTRLNEQFF. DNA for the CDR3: TGTGCCAGCAGTTTATCGGGGACTACCAGACTTAATGAGCAGTTCTTC.

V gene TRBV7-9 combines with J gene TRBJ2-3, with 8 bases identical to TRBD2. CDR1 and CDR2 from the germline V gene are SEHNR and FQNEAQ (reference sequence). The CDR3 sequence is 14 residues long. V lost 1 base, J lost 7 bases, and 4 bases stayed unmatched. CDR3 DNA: TGTGCCAGCAGCTTAGTGGATAGCGGGAATACGCAGTATTTT. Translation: CASSLVDSGNTQYF.

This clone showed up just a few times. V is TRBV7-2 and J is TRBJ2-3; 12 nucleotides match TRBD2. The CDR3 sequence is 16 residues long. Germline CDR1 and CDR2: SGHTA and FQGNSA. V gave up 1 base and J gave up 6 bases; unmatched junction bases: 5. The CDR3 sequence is CASSLGASGGADTQYF. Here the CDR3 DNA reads TGTGCCAGCAGCTTAGGGGCTAGCGGGGGGGCGGATACGCAGTATTTT.

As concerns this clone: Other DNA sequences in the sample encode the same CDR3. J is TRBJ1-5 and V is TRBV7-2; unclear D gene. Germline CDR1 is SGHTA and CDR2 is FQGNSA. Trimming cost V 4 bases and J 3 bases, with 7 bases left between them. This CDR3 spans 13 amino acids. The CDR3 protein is CASSSGSNQPQHF. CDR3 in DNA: TGTGCCAGCAGCTCAGGATCCAATCAGCCCCAGCATTTT.

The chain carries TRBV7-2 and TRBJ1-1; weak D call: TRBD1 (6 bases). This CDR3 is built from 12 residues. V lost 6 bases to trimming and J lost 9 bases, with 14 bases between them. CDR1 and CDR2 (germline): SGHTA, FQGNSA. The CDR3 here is CASRTDSRKAFF. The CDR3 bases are TGTGCCAGCAGGACGGACAGTAGAAAAGCTTTCTTT.

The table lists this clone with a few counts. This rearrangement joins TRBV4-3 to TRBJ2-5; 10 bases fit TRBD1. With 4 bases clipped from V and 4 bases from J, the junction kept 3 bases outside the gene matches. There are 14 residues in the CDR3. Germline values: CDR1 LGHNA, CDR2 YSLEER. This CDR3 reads CASSPRDRGETQYF. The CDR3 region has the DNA TGCGCCAGCAGCCCCCGGGACAGGGGAGAGACCCAGTACTTC.

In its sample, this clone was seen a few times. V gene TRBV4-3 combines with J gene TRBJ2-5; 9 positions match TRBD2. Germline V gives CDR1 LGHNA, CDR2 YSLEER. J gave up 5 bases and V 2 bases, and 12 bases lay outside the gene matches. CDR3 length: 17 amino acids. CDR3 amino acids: CASSQTVGRGGLETQYF. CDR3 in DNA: TGCGCCAGCAGCCAAACCGTGGGGCGGGGGGGCTTGGAGACCCAGTACTTC.

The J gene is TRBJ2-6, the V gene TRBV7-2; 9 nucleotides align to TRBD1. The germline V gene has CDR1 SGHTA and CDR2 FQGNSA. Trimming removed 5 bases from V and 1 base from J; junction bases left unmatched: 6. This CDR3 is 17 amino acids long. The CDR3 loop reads CASSPLGQGSGANVLTF. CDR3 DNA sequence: TGTGCCAGCAGCCCACTCGGACAGGGGTCTGGGGCCAACGTCCTGACTTTC.

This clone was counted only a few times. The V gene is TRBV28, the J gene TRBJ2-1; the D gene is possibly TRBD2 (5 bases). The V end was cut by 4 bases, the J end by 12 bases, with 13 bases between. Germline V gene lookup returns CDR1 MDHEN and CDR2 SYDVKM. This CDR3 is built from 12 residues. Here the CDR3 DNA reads TGTGCCAGCAGTTCCGGACTCGCTCGGCAGTTCTTC. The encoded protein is CASSSGLARQFF.

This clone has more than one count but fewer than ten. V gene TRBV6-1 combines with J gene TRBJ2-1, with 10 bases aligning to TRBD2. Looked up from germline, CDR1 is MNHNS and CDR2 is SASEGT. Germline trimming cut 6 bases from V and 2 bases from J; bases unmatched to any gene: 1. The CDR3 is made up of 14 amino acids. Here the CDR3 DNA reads TGTGCCAGCAGAAGCGGGGGGGCCTACAATGAGCAGTTCTTC. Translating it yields CASRSGGAYNEQFF.

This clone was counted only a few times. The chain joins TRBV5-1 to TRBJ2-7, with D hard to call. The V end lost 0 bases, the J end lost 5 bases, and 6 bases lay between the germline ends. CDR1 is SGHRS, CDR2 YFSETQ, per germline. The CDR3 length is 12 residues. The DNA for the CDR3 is TGCGCCAGCAGCTTGGAACGGGACGAGCAGTACTTC. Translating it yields CASSLERDEQYF. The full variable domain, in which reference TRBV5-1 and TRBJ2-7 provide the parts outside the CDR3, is KAGVTQTPRYLIKTRGQQVTLSCSPISGHRSVSWYQQTPGQGLQFLFEYFSETQRNKGNFPGRFSGRQFSNSRSEMNVSTLELGDSALYLCASSLERDEQYFGPGTRLTVT.

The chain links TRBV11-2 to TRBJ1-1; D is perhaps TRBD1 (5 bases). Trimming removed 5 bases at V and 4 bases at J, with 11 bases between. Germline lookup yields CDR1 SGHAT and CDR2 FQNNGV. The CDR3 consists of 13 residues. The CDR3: CASSLAGGTEAFF. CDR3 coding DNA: TGTGCCAGCAGCCTCGCGGGGGGCACTGAAGCTTTCTTT.

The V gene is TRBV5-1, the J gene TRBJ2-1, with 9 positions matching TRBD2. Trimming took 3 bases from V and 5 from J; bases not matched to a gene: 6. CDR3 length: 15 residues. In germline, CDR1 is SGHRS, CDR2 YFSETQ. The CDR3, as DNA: TGCGCCAGCAGCTCGCGGGAGGGCCTCAACAATGAGCAGTTCTTC. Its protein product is CASSSREGLNNEQFF. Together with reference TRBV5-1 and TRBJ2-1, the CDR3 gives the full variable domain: KAGVTQTPRYLIKTRGQQVTLSCSPISGHRSVSWYQQTPGQGLQFLFEYFSETQRNKGNFPGRFSGRQFSNSRSEMNVSTLELGDSALYLCASSSREGLNNEQFFGPGTRLTVL.

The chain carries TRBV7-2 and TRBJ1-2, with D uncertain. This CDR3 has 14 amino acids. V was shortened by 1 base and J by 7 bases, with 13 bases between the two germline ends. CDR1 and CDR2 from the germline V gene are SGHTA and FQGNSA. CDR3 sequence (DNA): TGTGCCAGCAGCTTAGATGGTGCGGGGAGTGGCTACACCTTC. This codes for CASSLDGAGSGYTF.

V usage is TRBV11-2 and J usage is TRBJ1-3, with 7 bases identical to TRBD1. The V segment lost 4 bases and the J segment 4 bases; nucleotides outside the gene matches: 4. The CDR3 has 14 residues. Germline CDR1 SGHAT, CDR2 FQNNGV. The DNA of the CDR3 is TGTGCCAGCAGCTCCCCGGGACAGGGAAACACCATATATTTT. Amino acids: CASSSPGQGNTIYF. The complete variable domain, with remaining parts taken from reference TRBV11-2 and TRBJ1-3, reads EAGVAQSPRYKIIEKRQSVAFWCNPISGHATLYWYQQILGQGPKLLIQFQNNGVVDDSQLPKDRFSAERLKGVDSTLKIQPAKLEDSAVYLCASSSPGQGNTIYFGEGSWLTVV.

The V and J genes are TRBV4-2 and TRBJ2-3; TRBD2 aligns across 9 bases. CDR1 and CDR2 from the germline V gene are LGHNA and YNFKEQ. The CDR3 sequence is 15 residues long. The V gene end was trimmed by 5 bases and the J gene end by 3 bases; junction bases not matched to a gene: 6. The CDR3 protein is CASSYSGGSTDTQYF. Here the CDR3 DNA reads TGTGCCAGCAGCTATAGCGGGGGATCGACAGATACGCAGTATTTT.

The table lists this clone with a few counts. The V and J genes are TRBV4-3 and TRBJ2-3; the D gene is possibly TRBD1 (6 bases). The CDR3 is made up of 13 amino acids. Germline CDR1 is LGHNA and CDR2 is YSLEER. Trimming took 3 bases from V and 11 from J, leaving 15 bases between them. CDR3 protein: CASSQGTLGGQYF. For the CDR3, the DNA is TGCGCCAGCAGCCAGGGGACCTTAGGGGGGCAGTATTTT.

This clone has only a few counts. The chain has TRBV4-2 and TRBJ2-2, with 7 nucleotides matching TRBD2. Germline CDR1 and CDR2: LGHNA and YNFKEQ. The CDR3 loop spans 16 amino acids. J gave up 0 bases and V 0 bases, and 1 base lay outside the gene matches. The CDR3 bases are TGTGCCAGCAGCCAAGAGGCGGGAGCGAACACCGGGGAGCTGTTTTTT. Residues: CASSQEAGANTGELFF.